The next 4 T cell receptor beta chains were all read from a single sample in a study of blood T cell repertoires in COVID-19. The protocol was immunoSEQ multiplex PCR, while the TCRdb copy is restricted to in-frame clones and leaves out a portion. The sample includes 150,000 to 200,000 clones, 82% of them seen just once. Sequencing used PBMCs or T cells enriched from blood (not recorded which). Receptors originate from a woman aged 60 to 75 with acute COVID-19.

The chain combines TRBV4-1 with TRBJ2-3; no clear D. The CDR3 runs 15 residues. Per the germline V gene, CDR1 is MGHRA and CDR2 is YSYEKL. V was shortened by 0 bases and J by 2 bases, with 9 bases between the two germline ends. The CDR3, as DNA: TGCGCCAGCAGCCAAGACGCAACAGCCACAGATACGCAGTATTTT. Protein sequence: CASSQDATATDTQYF.

The CDR3 protein is CASSSGQLQYV. The CDR3 DNA is TGTGCCAGTAGTTCAGGACAGTTGCAGTACGTC. The chain combines TRBV19 with TRBJ2-7; possible D gene TRBD1, 6 bases. V was shortened by 5 bases and J by 9 bases, with 11 bases between the two germline ends. CDR3 length equals 11 residues. Germline V lookup: CDR1 LNHDA, CDR2 SQIVND (reference sequence).

This sequence joins TRBV30 and TRBJ2-3; 12 nucleotides line up with TRBD1. In germline, CDR1 is GTSNPN, CDR2 SVGIG (reference sequence). The CDR3 covers 14 residues. J lost 11 bases, V lost 5 bases, and 11 bases had no gene match. CDR3 in amino acids: CAWGTGQGAVGQYF. In nucleotides, the CDR3 is TGTGCCTGGGGAACGGGACAGGGGGCAGTTGGGCAGTATTTT.

The rearrangement links TRBV7-2 to TRBJ1-2; a possible D gene is TRBD1 (5 bases). This CDR3 spans 14 amino acids. The V end was cut by 0 bases, the J end by 3 bases, with 8 bases between. Germline V gene lookup returns CDR1 SGHTA and CDR2 FQGNSA. DNA for the CDR3: TGTGCCAGCAGCTTAGCCCAGGGTGACTATGGCTACACCTTC. Its protein product is CASSLAQGDYGYTF.